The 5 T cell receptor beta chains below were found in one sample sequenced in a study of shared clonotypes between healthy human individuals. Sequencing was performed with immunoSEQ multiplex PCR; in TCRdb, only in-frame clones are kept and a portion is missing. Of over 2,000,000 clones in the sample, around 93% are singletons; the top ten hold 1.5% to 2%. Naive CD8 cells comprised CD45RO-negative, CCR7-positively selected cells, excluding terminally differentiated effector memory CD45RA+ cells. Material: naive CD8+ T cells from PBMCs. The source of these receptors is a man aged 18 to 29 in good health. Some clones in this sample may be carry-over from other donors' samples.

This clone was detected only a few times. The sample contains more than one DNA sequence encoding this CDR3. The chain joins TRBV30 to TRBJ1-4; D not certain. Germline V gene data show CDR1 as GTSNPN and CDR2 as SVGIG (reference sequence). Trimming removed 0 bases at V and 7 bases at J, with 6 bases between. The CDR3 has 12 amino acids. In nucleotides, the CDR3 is TGTGCCTGGAGTGTAAGTGGTGAAAAACTGTTTTTT. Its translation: CAWSVSGEKLFF.

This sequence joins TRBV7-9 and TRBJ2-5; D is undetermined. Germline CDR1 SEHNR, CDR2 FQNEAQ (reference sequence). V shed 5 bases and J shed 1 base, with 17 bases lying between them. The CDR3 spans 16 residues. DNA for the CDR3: TGTGCCAGCAGCCCCAGGACCGCCAAAATCCAAGAGACCCAGTACTTC. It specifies CASSPRTAKIQETQYF.

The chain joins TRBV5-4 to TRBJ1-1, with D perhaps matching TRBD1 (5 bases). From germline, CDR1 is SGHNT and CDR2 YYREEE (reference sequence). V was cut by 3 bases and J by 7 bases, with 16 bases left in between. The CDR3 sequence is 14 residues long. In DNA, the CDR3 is TGTGCCAGCAGCTCTACCCCCCGACAGTTTGAAGCTTTCTTT. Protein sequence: CASSSTPRQFEAFF. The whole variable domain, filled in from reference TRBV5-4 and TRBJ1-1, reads ETGVTQSPTHLIKTRGQQVTLRCSSQSGHNTVSWYQQALGQGPQFIFQYYREEENGRGNFPPRFSGLQFPNYSSELNVNALELDDSALYLCASSSTPRQFEAFFGQGTRLTVV.

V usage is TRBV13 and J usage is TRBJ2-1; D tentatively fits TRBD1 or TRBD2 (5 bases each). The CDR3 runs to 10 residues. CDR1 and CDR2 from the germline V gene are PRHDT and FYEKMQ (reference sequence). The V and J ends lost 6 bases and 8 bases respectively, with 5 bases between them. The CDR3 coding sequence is TGTGCCAGCAGGGGGGATGAGCAGTTCTTC. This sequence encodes CASRGDEQFF.

The CDR3 reads CASSWTGTGELFF. The DNA for the CDR3 is TGTGCCAGCAGTTGGACAGGGACCGGGGAGCTGTTTTTT. The rearrangement joins TRBV6-5 to TRBJ2-2; 8 bases fit TRBD1. V lost 4 bases, J lost 5 bases, and 0 bases stayed unmatched. This CDR3 comprises 13 residues. Germline V gene data show CDR1 as MNHEY and CDR2 as SVGAGI.